A single sample is the source of the 15 T cell receptor beta chains below, sequenced in a study of blood T cell repertoires in COVID-19. Assay used: immunoSEQ multiplex PCR; TCRdb lists only in-frame clones, some missing. The table shows approximately 200,000 clones, with approximately 84% occurring only once. The sample taken for sequencing was peripheral blood. The receptors here all came from a human donor with acute or convalescent COVID-19. The donor label of this sample is uncertain.

The rearrangement uses TRBV30 and TRBJ1-5; the D gene is possibly TRBD1 (5 bases). This CDR3 comprises 13 residues. Per the germline V gene, CDR1 is GTSNPN and CDR2 is SVGIG (reference sequence). Trimming shortened V by 5 bases and J by 1 base, and 9 bases separated the two germline ends. This CDR3 is CAWAGGSNQPQHF. The CDR3 DNA is TGTGCCTGGGCCGGGGGGAGCAATCAGCCCCAGCATTTT. The full variable domain, in which reference TRBV30 and TRBJ1-5 provide the parts outside the CDR3, is SQTIHQWPATLVQPVGSPLSLECTVEGTSNPNLYWYRQAAGRGLQLLFYSVGIGQISSEVPQNLSASRPQDRQFILSSKKLLLSDSGFYLCAWAGGSNQPQHFGDGTRLSIL.

The chain is built from TRBV27 and TRBJ2-7; TRBD2 matches at 9 bases. Losses at the gene ends were 4 bases for V and 6 bases for J; bases not matched to a gene: 16. This CDR3 spans 17 amino acids. The germline CDR1 and CDR2 sequences are MNHEY and SMNVEV (reference sequence). The CDR3 region has the DNA TGTGCCAGCAGTTCTTTGACTAGCGGTGTCGGCCGACGCGAGCAGTACTTC. Translating gives CASSSLTSGVGRREQYF.

In its sample, this clone was seen once. J is TRBJ1-5 and V is TRBV4-1; 9 nucleotides agree with TRBD1. The CDR3 runs to 16 residues. Germline trimming cut 0 bases from V and 6 bases from J; bases unmatched to any gene: 6. The V gene's germline CDR1 is MGHRA and CDR2 YSYEKL. Here the CDR3 DNA reads TGCGCCAGCAGCCAAGAATGGACAGGGGTCGCTCAGCCCCAGCATTTT. It is translated as CASSQEWTGVAQPQHF.

The chain recombines TRBV29-1 with TRBJ2-5; TRBD1 agrees at 11 bases. This CDR3 is built from 14 residues. Trimming removed 7 bases from V and 5 bases from J; junction bases left unmatched: 9. CDR1 and CDR2 (germline): SQVTM, ANQGSEA. CDR3 in DNA: TGCAGCGCACCGGGACAGGGGGGTTGGGAGACCCAGTACTTC. Amino acid sequence: CSAPGQGGWETQYF.

The chain couples TRBV18 to TRBJ1-5; D possibly corresponds to TRBD1 (5 bases). Per the germline V gene, CDR1 is KGHSH and CDR2 is LQKENI. The CDR3 spans 15 residues. Deletions cut 3 bases from V and 1 base from J, with 10 bases between. In nucleotides, the CDR3 is TGTGCCAGCTCACCTACCCGGGGGAGCAATCAGCCCCAGCATTTT. Translated: CASSPTRGSNQPQHF.

This clone has just one count. The chain couples TRBV27 to TRBJ2-3; 14 positions match TRBD2. Germline lookup yields CDR1 MNHEY and CDR2 SMNVEV (reference sequence). V dropped 5 bases and J dropped 5; count of bases not matched to a gene: 6. The CDR3 totals 16 residues. The CDR3 here is CASSMTSGRAEDTQYF. Written as DNA, the CDR3 is TGTGCCAGCAGTATGACTAGCGGGAGGGCCGAAGATACGCAGTATTTT.

V is TRBV2 and J is TRBJ2-2; 7 bases fit TRBD1. CDR3 length: 13 amino acids. The V gene's germline CDR1 is SNHLY and CDR2 FYNNEI. Trimming removed 6 bases from V and 4 bases from J; junction bases left unmatched: 2. CDR3 loop: CASRTGATGELFF. The CDR3 coding sequence is TGTGCCAGCAGAACAGGGGCCACCGGGGAGCTGTTTTTT.

The V and J genes are TRBV29-1 and TRBJ1-1; D call uncertain. V lost 0 bases and J 4 bases, leaving 15 bases between the germline ends. The germline V gene has CDR1 SQVTM and CDR2 ANQGSEA. This CDR3 is 15 amino acids long. The CDR3 loop is CSVEEAGGWGTEAFF. DNA of the CDR3: TGCAGCGTTGAAGAAGCCGGAGGGTGGGGCACTGAAGCTTTCTTT.

Of note for this clone: The identical CDR3 is also encoded by other nucleotide sequences in the sample. The V and J genes are TRBV18 and TRBJ2-7; a weak D match, TRBD1 (5 bases). The CDR3 extends over 12 amino acids. Germline V lookup: CDR1 KGHSH, CDR2 LQKENI. Trimming took off 6 bases at V and 4 bases at J, with 10 bases between the two ends. CDR3 residues: CASSPDSYEQYF. Here the CDR3 DNA reads TGTGCCAGCTCGCCCGACAGTTACGAGCAGTACTTC.

The chain recombines TRBV28 with TRBJ1-2; 7 nucleotides agree with TRBD1. The germline gives CDR1 MDHEN, CDR2 SYDVKM. CDR3 length: 13 residues. Trimming cost V 3 bases and J 7 bases; bases outside gene matches: 5. Here the CDR3 reads CASSLGQIGGYTF. Here the CDR3 DNA reads TGTGCCAGCAGTTTGGGACAGATTGGTGGCTACACCTTC.

V usage is TRBV3-1 (or the pseudogene TRBV3-2) and J usage is TRBJ2-3; 7 nucleotides align to TRBD2. J gave up 2 bases and V 7 bases, and 3 bases lay outside the gene matches. The CDR3 is made up of 13 amino acids. Germline V gene lookup returns CDR1 LGHDT and CDR2 YNNKEL (reference sequence). In nucleotides, the CDR3 is TGTGCCAGCACGCAGCGGGACACAGATACGCAGTATTTT. This encodes CASTQRDTDTQYF.

This clone has just a few counts. This chain joins TRBV9 and TRBJ2-7; 11 nucleotides line up with TRBD2. Germline V gives CDR1 SGDLS, CDR2 YYNGEE. The length of the CDR3 is 14 residues. J was trimmed by 3 bases and V by 4 bases; bases with no gene match: 3. Here the CDR3 reads CASSPTSGNYEQYF. The CDR3 DNA reads as TGTGCCAGCAGCCCGACTAGCGGGAACTACGAGCAGTACTTC.

With regard to this clone: This clone may be a read error of a much larger clone one base away. The chain couples TRBV5-4 to TRBJ2-1, with 9 bases fitting TRBD2. V lost 1 base and J lost 15; bases outside the gene matches: 2. This CDR3 is built from 11 residues. Per germline, CDR1 SGHNT and CDR2 YYREEE (reference sequence). The CDR3 DNA follows: TGTGCCAGCAGCTTGAGGACTAGCGTGTTCTTC. It encodes CASSLRTSVFF.

On this clone: Other DNA variants within this sample encode the same CDR3. The chain links TRBV7-2 to TRBJ2-7; 7 nucleotides agree with TRBD2. V lost 1 base and J lost 2; bases outside the gene matches: 2. Germline-derived CDR1 and CDR2 are SGHTA and FQGNSA. This CDR3 region has 14 residues. CDR3 sequence (DNA): TGTGCCAGCAGCTTAGGCGGGGGAGCCTACGAGCAGTACTTC. Translation: CASSLGGGAYEQYF.

This clone was recorded once. J is TRBJ2-2 and V is TRBV7-8; tentative D call: TRBD1 (5 bases). Germline CDR1 is SGHVS and CDR2 is FQNEAQ. V was pared by 5 bases and J by 4 bases, with 17 bases between. The CDR3 is 16 amino acids. The DNA of the CDR3 is TGTGCCAGCAGCCTCAGGGTCTCAGGGTCCACCGGGGAGCTGTTTTTT. Amino acid sequence: CASSLRVSGSTGELFF.